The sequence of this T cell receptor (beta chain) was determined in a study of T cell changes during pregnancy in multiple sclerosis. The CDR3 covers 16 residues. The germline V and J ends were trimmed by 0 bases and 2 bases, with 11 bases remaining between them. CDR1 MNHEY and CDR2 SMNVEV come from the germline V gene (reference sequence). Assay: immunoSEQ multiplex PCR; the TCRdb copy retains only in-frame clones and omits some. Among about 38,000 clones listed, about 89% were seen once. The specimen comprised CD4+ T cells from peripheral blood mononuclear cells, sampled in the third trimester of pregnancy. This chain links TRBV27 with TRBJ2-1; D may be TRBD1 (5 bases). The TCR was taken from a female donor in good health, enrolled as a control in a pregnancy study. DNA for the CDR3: TGTGCCAGCAGTTTATCGTCAGGGCCACCCTACAATGAGCAGTTCTTC. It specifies CASSLSSGPPYNEQFF.